The rows below give T cell receptor beta chains drawn from one sample of a study of shared clonotypes between healthy human individuals. Assay: immunoSEQ multiplex PCR; the TCRdb copy retains only in-frame clones and omits some. This repertoire shows about 470,000 clones, about 85% found once; its top ten account for roughly 13%. The sequenced sample consisted of PBMCs. The receptors originated from a middle-aged woman in good health. Some clones in this sample may be carry-over from other donors' samples. Each CDR3 is given with its conserved first and last residue. A D gene is named only where the DNA matches it firmly. Only some rows state a clone size, as once, few, many or a class for expanded clones.

few TRBJ2-5 TRBV7-9 NA TGTGCCAGCAGCTTAGAGGTGACAGGATTGGAGACCCAGTACTTC CASSLEVTGLETQYF
NA TRBJ2-7 TRBV7-2 TRBD1 TGTGCCAGCAGCTTAGTGTTGACAGGGTCCTACGAGCAGTACTTC CASSLVLTGSYEQYF
NA TRBJ2-5 TRBV20-1 NA TGCAGTGCTAGAGTGGAGACCCAGTACTTC CSARVETQYF
few TRBJ2-1 TRBV6-4 TRBD2 TGTGCCAGCAGTAGCGGGAGCGTTGAGGGTGAGCAGTTCTTC CASSSGSVEGEQFF
few TRBJ1-1 TRBV28 NA TGTGCCAGCCGCGGTTTGCCGAACACTGAAGCTTTCTTT CASRGLPNTEAFF
NA TRBJ2-1 TRBV7-9 TRBD2 TGTGCCAGCAGCACTAGCGGACCCAGGGATGAGCAGTTCTTC CASSTSGPRDEQFF
NA TRBJ1-5 TRBV18 NA TGTGCCAGCTCACGCGACAAGGAAGGACAGCCCCAGCATTTT CASSRDKEGQPQHF
NA TRBJ1-2 TRBV19 NA TGTGCCAGTAGTAAGGAAACTGCTAACTATGGCTACACCTTC CASSKETANYGYTF
NA TRBJ2-3 TRBV5-1 TRBD2 TGCGCCAGCAGCTCGACTAGCGGGGTAACAGATACGCAGTATTTT CASSSTSGVTDTQYF
NA TRBJ2-1 TRBV10-3 NA TGTGCCATCAACCCGGGCGGCTTTTCGGGGAACAATGAGCAGTTCTTC CAINPGGFSGNNEQFF
NA TRBJ2-5 TRBV7-3 TRBD1 TGTGCCAGCAGCTACGCTGGACAGGGGGTTGAGACCCAGTACTTC CASSYAGQGVETQYF
NA TRBJ2-7 TRBV7-9 NA TGTGCCAGCAGCCTAAGCCCCCCGGGGTACGAGCAGTACTTC CASSLSPPGYEQYF
NA TRBJ1-2 TRBV6-6 NA TGTGCCAGCAGTTACAGGGATATCTCGGGCTACACCTTC CASSYRDISGYTF
NA TRBJ2-3 TRBV27 TRBD2 TGTGCCAGCATACTGACTAGCGCGAGAACAGATACGCAGTATTTT CASILTSARTDTQYF
NA TRBJ1-1 TRBV6-6 NA TGTGCCAGCAGGGGGAGGAACACTGAAGCTTTCTTT CASRGRNTEAFF
NA TRBJ1-2 TRBV2 NA TGTGCCAGCAGTTCCCGGACGGGCAACTATGGCTACACCTTC CASSSRTGNYGYTF
NA TRBJ2-7 TRBV4-3 TRBD2 TGCGCCAGCAGCCTAAAGGCACTAGCGGGAGAGGTATTACCCTACGAGCAGTACTTC CASSLKALAGEVLPYEQYF